This section outlines one T cell receptor (beta chain) sequence together with its context. Its antigen is unknown. The sample is drawn from a study of T cell responses to AZD1222 COVID-19 vaccine. General study results and limits: Two doses of AZD1222 preceded a rise in Spike-specific TCR breadth and depth.

Pooling of second doses given at about 4 or about 12 weeks was done. Repertoires were generated with immunoSEQ multiplex PCR, while TCRdb's copy carries only in-frame clones and drops some. The sample shows approximately 120,000 clones, about 85% of them seen only once. The clonotype comes from an adult who received the AZD1222 COVID-19 vaccine. The sample was peripheral blood, taken 28 days after the second AZD1222 dose.

The CDR3 DNA sequence: TGTGCCAGCTCACCAGGGGCGCCTACCTACGAGCAGTACTTC. Encoded protein: CASSPGAPTYEQYF. The rearrangement links TRBV18 to TRBJ2-7; possibly TRBD1 for D (5 bases). The germline V gene encodes CDR1 KGHSH and CDR2 LQKENI. The CDR3 spans 14 residues. Trimming cost V 2 bases and J 2 bases, with 10 bases left between them. The full variable domain, completed using reference TRBV18 and TRBJ2-7, is NAGVMQNPRHLVRRRGQEARLRCSPMKGHSHVYWYRQLPEEGLKFMVYLQKENIIDESGMPKERFSAEFPKEGPSILRIQQVVRGDSAAYFCASSPGAPTYEQYFGPGTRLTVT.